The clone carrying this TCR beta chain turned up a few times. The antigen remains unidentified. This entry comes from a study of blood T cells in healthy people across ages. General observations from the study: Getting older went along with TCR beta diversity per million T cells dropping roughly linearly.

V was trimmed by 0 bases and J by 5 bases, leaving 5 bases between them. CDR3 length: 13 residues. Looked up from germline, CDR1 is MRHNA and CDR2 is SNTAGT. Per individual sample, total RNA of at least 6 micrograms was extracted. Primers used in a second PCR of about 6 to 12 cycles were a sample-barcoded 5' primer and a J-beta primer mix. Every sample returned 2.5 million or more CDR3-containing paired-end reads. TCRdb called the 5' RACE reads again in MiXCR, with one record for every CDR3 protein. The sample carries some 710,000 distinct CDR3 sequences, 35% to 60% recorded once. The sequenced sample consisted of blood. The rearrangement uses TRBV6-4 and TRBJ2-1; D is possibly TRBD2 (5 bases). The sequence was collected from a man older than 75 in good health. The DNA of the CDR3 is TGTGCCAGCAGTGACTCTAGCGACAATGAGCAGTTCTTC. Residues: CASSDSSDNEQFF.